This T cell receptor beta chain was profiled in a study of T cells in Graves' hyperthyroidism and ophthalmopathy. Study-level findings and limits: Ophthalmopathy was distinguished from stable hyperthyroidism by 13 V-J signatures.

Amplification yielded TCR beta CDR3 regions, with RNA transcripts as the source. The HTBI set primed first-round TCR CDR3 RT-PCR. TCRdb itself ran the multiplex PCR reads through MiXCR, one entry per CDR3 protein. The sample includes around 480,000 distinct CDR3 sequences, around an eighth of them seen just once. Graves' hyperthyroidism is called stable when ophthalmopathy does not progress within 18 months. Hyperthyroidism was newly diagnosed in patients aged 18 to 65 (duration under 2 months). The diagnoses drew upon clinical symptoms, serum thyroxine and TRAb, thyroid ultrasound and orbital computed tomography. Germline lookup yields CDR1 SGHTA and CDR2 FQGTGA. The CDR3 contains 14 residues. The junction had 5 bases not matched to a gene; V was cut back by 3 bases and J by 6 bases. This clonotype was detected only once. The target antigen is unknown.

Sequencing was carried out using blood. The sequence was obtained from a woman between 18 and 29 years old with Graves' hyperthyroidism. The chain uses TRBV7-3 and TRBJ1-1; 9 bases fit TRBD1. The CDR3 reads CASSLGQGGAEAFF. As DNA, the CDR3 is TGTGCCAGCAGCTTGGGACAGGGTGGGGCTGAAGCTTTCTTT.